This T cell receptor (beta chain) emerged from a study of cytomegalovirus exposure and HLA in healthy donors. Comment on this clone: The antigen is unknown.

PCR primers comprised 60 Vbeta and 13 Jbeta primers. Clones were sequenced by immunoSEQ multiplex PCR, and TCRdb holds only the in-frame ones, with some missing. The sample holds 180,000 or so clones; around four fifths are singletons and the top ten take 1.5% to 2%. Whole-study findings and limits: Apart from CMV serostatus, no immune exposure information was available.

The CDR3 has 14 amino acids. The germline V gene encodes CDR1 SGHTA and CDR2 FQGNSA. Trimming cost V 5 bases and J 8 bases; bases outside gene matches: 4. The chain uses TRBV7-2 and TRBJ1-6, with TRBD1 matching 9 bases. This TCR derives from a woman aged 25 to 45 in good health and CMV-seronegative. Input material: PBMCs. CDR3 loop: CASSATGGDSPLHF. Here the CDR3 DNA reads TGTGCCAGCAGCGCTACAGGGGGCGATTCACCCCTCCACTTT.